A single sample is the source of the 28 T cell receptor beta chains below, sequenced in a study of CD8 T cells in ankylosing spondylitis. Whole-study results and caveats: Made up of under ten highly homologous variants, a TCR beta motif appeared characteristic of ankylosing spondylitis blood.

Antigens for these TCRs are unknown. Via MiXCR, TCRdb re-called the 5' RACE reads, giving one row per CDR3 protein. The sample contains 800,000 to 900,000 distinct CDR3 sequences, about 12% of which appear only once. The source material was blood, either unsorted or a sorted T cell fraction (not recorded which). The source is a male donor with ankylosing spondylitis.

In this sample, this clonotype turned up a few times. The chain combines TRBV7-9 with TRBJ2-7, with 7 bases identical to TRBD2. This CDR3 region has 17 residues. V trimming: 2 bases; J trimming: 6 bases; junction bases outside the gene matches: 16. The germline CDR1 and CDR2 sequences are SEHNR and FQNEAQ (reference sequence). The DNA of the CDR3 is TGTGCCAGCAGCTTAACCCTCTTCGCGGGAGTCCCTGGCGAGCAGTACTTC. Translation gives CASSLTLFAGVPGEQYF.

This clonotype has just a few counts. The chain combines TRBV3-1 with TRBJ1-2; D is undetermined. This CDR3 is 14 amino acids long. Germline V gene sequence: CDR1 LGHDT, CDR2 YNNKEL (reference sequence). V gave up 1 base and J gave up 4 bases, with 10 bases separating them. As DNA, the CDR3 is TGTGCCAGCAGCCAAGGCGATAGGCCCTATGGCTACACCTTC. Translated, it gives CASSQGDRPYGYTF.

This clonotype was observed a handful of times. V gene TRBV20-1 combines with J gene TRBJ2-5; a possible D gene is TRBD1 (6 bases). V was pared by 7 bases and J by 5 bases, with 11 bases between. The length of the CDR3 is 11 residues. Germline loops: CDR1 DFQATT, CDR2 SNEGSKA (reference sequence). The CDR3 loop reads CSGQGIETQYF. CDR3 nucleotide sequence: TGCAGTGGGCAGGGGATCGAGACCCAGTACTTC.

The chain is built from TRBV7-2 and TRBJ2-5, with 8 positions matching TRBD2. This CDR3 has 14 residues. CDR1 SGHTA and CDR2 FQGNSA come from the germline V gene. The V and J ends lost 5 bases and 5 bases, in that order; junction bases with no gene match: 7. CDR3 residues: CASSGPGTRETQYF. The CDR3 DNA reads as TGTGCCAGCAGCGGCCCCGGGACTAGGGAGACCCAGTACTTC.

This clonotype was observed at least ten times. The CDR3 DNA sequence: TGCAGGTGCTGGGGGACCTATGGCTACACCTTC. Protein: CRCWGTYGYTF. The chain joins TRBV20-1 to TRBJ1-2, with TRBD1 as a possible D gene (5 bases). The CDR3 is 11 amino acids. Germline lookup yields CDR1 DFQATT and CDR2 SNEGSKA (reference sequence).

This clonotype was counted a few times. This chain links TRBV29-1 with TRBJ2-1, with 8 nucleotides matching TRBD2. Germline V gene sequence: CDR1 SQVTM, CDR2 ANQGSEA. After removal of 6 bases from V and 7 bases from J, the junction contained 8 bases not matched to a gene. CDR3 length equals 13 residues. The CDR3 nucleotides read TGCAGCGTGGCCCGGACTAGCTCAAATGAGCAGTTCTTC. As protein: CSVARTSSNEQFF.

This clonotype turned up a few times. The gene calls are TRBV5-1 and TRBJ1-6, with unresolved D. Germline CDR1 and CDR2: SGHRS and YFSETQ. This CDR3 has 14 residues. The V end was cut by 2 bases, the J end by 10 bases, with 13 bases between. CDR3 in DNA: TGCGCCAGCAGCTTTTTGGCAGGTGGCTCACCCCTCCACTTT. The encoded protein is CASSFLAGGSPLHF.

This clonotype was observed a handful of times. The gene calls are TRBV4-2 and TRBJ2-5, with TRBD2 identical over 8 bases. The CDR3 sequence is 18 residues long. Germline trimming cut 4 bases from V and 5 bases from J; bases unmatched to any gene: 18. The germline gives CDR1 LGHNA, CDR2 YNFKEQ. The CDR3 spells CASSRRAVTSGADETQYF. CDR3 bases: TGTGCCAGCAGCCGACGCGCGGTCACTAGCGGAGCAGACGAGACCCAGTACTTC.

The V call is TRBV20-1, the J call TRBJ2-2; D not certain. V was clipped by 6 bases and J by 3 bases, with 17 bases between them. The length of the CDR3 is 15 residues. Germline V gene sequence: CDR1 DFQATT, CDR2 SNEGSKA (reference sequence). CDR3 region: CSARRISSYTGELFF. The CDR3, as DNA: TGCAGTGCCCGTCGTATATCGAGCTACACCGGGGAGCTGTTTTTT.

This clonotype appeared many times. The chain couples TRBV5-1 to TRBJ1-2; D unclear. The CDR3 has 11 residues. Germline V gene lookup returns CDR1 SGHRS and CDR2 YFSETQ. V gave up 4 bases and J gave up 7 bases, with 8 bases separating them. The CDR3 region is CASSEGSGYTF. For the CDR3, the DNA is TGCGCCAGCAGCGAAGGGAGTGGCTACACCTTC.

The chain uses TRBV5-1 and TRBJ2-6; 12 bases agree with TRBD1. Germline V gene lookup returns CDR1 SGHRS and CDR2 YFSETQ. The CDR3 totals 18 residues. The V segment lost 2 bases and the J segment 4 bases; nucleotides outside the gene matches: 7. In DNA form, the CDR3 reads TGCGCCAGCAGCTTCCGTCGGGACAGGGGGCTCGGGGCCAACGTCCTGACTTTC. Translating it yields CASSFRRDRGLGANVLTF. Looking up the rest from reference TRBV5-1 and TRBJ2-6 gives the full variable domain: KAGVTQTPRYLIKTRGQQVTLSCSPISGHRSVSWYQQTPGQGLQFLFEYFSETQRNKGNFPGRFSGRQFSNSRSEMNVSTLELGDSALYLCASSFRRDRGLGANVLTFGAGSRLTVL.

The chain links TRBV6-1 to TRBJ1-5, with TRBD1 as a possible D gene (6 bases). Germline CDR1 reads MNHNS; CDR2 reads SASEGT. The CDR3 is 15 amino acids. Trimming shortened V by 6 bases and J by 4 bases, and 16 bases separated the two germline ends. CDR3 residues: CASRGPGTQNQPQHF. CDR3 bases: TGTGCCAGCAGGGGCCCCGGGACACAGAATCAGCCCCAGCATTTT.

The sample holds a few counts of this clonotype. The genes are TRBV6-1 and TRBJ1-2, with D possibly being TRBD1 (5 bases). V was trimmed by 1 base and J by 4 bases, leaving 13 bases between them. The CDR3 extends over 15 amino acids. Germline V gene data show CDR1 as MNHNS and CDR2 as SASEGT. CDR3 sequence reads: CASSEGEGSVYGYTF. The CDR3 region has the DNA TGTGCCAGCAGTGAAGGGGAGGGGAGCGTCTATGGCTACACCTTC.

The rearrangement joins TRBV10-2 to TRBJ2-1, with a tentative D call TRBD2 (6 bases). The V gene lost 5 bases and the J gene lost 3 bases, with 11 bases spanning the gap. The CDR3 totals 14 residues. The germline CDR1 and CDR2 sequences are WSHSY and SAAADI. Here the CDR3 reads CASSSSASYNEQFF. Written as DNA, the CDR3 is TGCGCCAGCAGTTCTAGCGCCAGCTACAATGAGCAGTTCTTC.

The chain recombines TRBV7-9 with TRBJ1-2, with no clear D. CDR3 length equals 13 residues. CDR1 SEHNR and CDR2 FQNEAQ come from the germline V gene (reference sequence). V dropped 2 bases and J dropped 6 bases, with 10 bases sitting between them. CDR3 loop: CASSLLIGDGYTF. CDR3 DNA sequence: TGTGCCAGCAGCTTACTGATCGGGGATGGCTACACCTTC.

The chain is built from TRBV5-6 and TRBJ2-2; D could derive from TRBD1 or TRBD2 (6 bases each). In germline, CDR1 is SGHDT, CDR2 YYEEEE. Trimming cost V 4 bases and J 0 bases, with 13 bases left between them. This CDR3 spans 16 amino acids. The CDR3 loop reads CASSLGGRANTGELFF. In DNA, the CDR3 is TGTGCCAGCAGCCTCGGGGGCAGGGCGAACACCGGGGAGCTGTTTTTT.

This clonotype has at least ten counts. V and J are TRBV29-1 and TRBJ1-1; no clear D. V was trimmed by 2 bases and J by 6 bases, leaving 7 bases between them. CDR1 SQVTM and CDR2 ANQGSEA come from the germline V gene. This CDR3 region has 11 residues. DNA of the CDR3: TGCAGCGTTGAACGGGCATCTGAAGCTTTCTTT. It is translated as CSVERASEAFF.

This clonotype has a handful of counts. V usage is TRBV29-1 and J usage is TRBJ2-7, with 12 bases identical to TRBD1. The ends lost 7 bases at V and 6 bases at J; junction bases unmatched: 4. CDR1 and CDR2 (germline): SQVTM, ANQGSEA. There are 12 residues in the CDR3. CDR3 protein: CSGGQGASEQYF. CDR3 bases: TGCAGCGGGGGACAGGGGGCCTCCGAGCAGTACTTC.

There are many counts of this clonotype. The J gene is TRBJ2-3, the V gene TRBV7-9; perhaps TRBD1 as D (5 bases). Per the germline V gene, CDR1 is SEHNR and CDR2 is FQNEAQ (reference sequence). CDR3 length: 15 residues. V dropped 1 base and J dropped 6 bases, with 14 bases sitting between them. This CDR3 reads CASSLVGQGGDTQYF. The CDR3 nucleotides read TGTGCCAGCAGCTTAGTTGGTCAGGGCGGCGATACGCAGTATTTT.

This chain uses TRBV12-5 with TRBJ1-2; D not resolved. Trimming pared 3 bases from V and 4 bases from J, leaving 9 bases between. Germline assignment: CDR1 LGHNT and CDR2 FRNRAP. The CDR3 sequence is 13 residues long. The CDR3 sequence: CASGLSDFYGYTF. The DNA for the CDR3 is TGTGCTAGTGGTTTAAGTGATTTCTATGGCTACACCTTC.

The gene calls are TRBV10-3 and TRBJ1-3; 9 bases map to TRBD1. The CDR3 length is 14 residues. Germline-derived CDR1 and CDR2 are ENHRY and SYGVKD. J lost 3 bases, V lost 7 bases, and 4 bases had no gene match. Here the CDR3 reads CAIKGQGDGNTIYF. The CDR3 DNA follows: TGTGCCATCAAGGGACAGGGAGATGGAAACACCATATATTTT.

This clonotype was seen only a few times. The chain has TRBV6-2 or TRBV6-3 and TRBJ2-3; unclear D gene. This CDR3 is 12 amino acids long. Germline V gene sequence: CDR1 MNHEY, CDR2 SVGEGT. V dropped 4 bases and J dropped 8 bases, with 10 bases sitting between them. CDR3 region: CASSSRQLTQYF. The CDR3 coding sequence is TGTGCCAGCAGTTCAAGGCAGCTTACGCAGTATTTT.

The rearrangement uses TRBV5-1 and TRBJ2-4, with D maybe TRBD2 (5 bases). The CDR3 sequence is 12 residues long. From germline, CDR1 is SGHRS and CDR2 YFSETQ. Trimming took off 4 bases at V and 16 bases at J, with 18 bases between the two ends. The DNA for the CDR3 is TGCGCCAGCAGCGAATCCGGGGTTCTCTTTTACTTC. It translates to CASSESGVLFYF.

This clonotype was picked up many times. The chain uses TRBV20-1 and TRBJ2-3, with unresolved D. This CDR3 is built from 16 residues. Per germline, CDR1 DFQATT and CDR2 SNEGSKA (reference sequence). Trimming shortened V by 1 base and J by 0 bases, and 14 bases separated the two germline ends. CDR3 loop: CSARVQGVPSTDTQYF. In DNA form, the CDR3 reads TGCAGTGCTAGAGTCCAAGGCGTCCCGAGCACAGATACGCAGTATTTT.

This clonotype has only a few counts. This chain uses TRBV20-1 with TRBJ2-1, with 9 bases fitting TRBD2. The CDR3 runs 14 residues. The trim removed 4 bases at V and 5 bases at J, leaving 6 bases unmatched. The germline gives CDR1 DFQATT, CDR2 SNEGSKA (reference sequence). Here the CDR3 DNA reads TGCAGTGCTAAGGGGCTAGCGGGAAACAATGAGCAGTTCTTC. This translates into CSAKGLAGNNEQFF.

This clonotype was seen only a few times. The chain couples TRBV12-3 or TRBV12-4 to TRBJ1-4; a weak D match, TRBD1 (5 bases). The V and J ends lost 3 bases and 7 bases respectively, with 15 bases between them. The CDR3 contains 15 residues. The CDR3 protein is CASSLGTLGAEKLFF. The CDR3 nucleotides are TGTGCCAGCAGTTTGGGGACTCTAGGGGCTGAAAAACTGTTTTTT.

This clonotype was seen more than once but under ten times. The rearrangement links TRBV20-1 to TRBJ2-5; D not certain. Deletions cut 4 bases from V and 4 bases from J, with 13 bases between. The CDR3 covers 13 residues. The germline CDR1 and CDR2 sequences are DFQATT and SNEGSKA (reference sequence). CDR3 sequence reads: CSATPPGGETQYF. Written as DNA, the CDR3 is TGCAGTGCTACCCCCCCGGGCGGAGAGACCCAGTACTTC.

The V call is TRBV9, the J call TRBJ2-5, with 10 positions matching TRBD2. The germline CDR1 and CDR2 sequences are SGDLS and YYNGEE. Trimming removed 0 bases from V and 4 bases from J; junction bases left unmatched: 3. This CDR3 has 15 residues. CDR3 sequence: CASSVDPSGGETQYF. The CDR3 bases are TGTGCCAGCAGCGTAGACCCTAGCGGGGGAGAGACCCAGTACTTC.